This passage covers 24 T cell receptor beta chains from one sample sequenced in a study of PD-1 blockade in classical Hodgkin lymphoma. The data were produced by immunoSEQ multiplex PCR, yet TCRdb's version contains in-frame clones alone and is incomplete. The table shows approximately 65,000 clones, with approximately 88% occurring only once. Every single patient, without exception, relapsed after autologous stem cell transplantation, and brentuximab vedotin exposure varied. The input for sequencing was peripheral blood mononuclear cells (PBMCs), taken at baseline. The receptor set was obtained from a human donor with classical Hodgkin lymphoma.

The chain couples TRBV7-9 to TRBJ2-5; D gene ambiguous. The CDR3 is 14 amino acids. Trimming shortened V by 1 base and J by 4 bases, and 10 bases separated the two germline ends. CDR1 is SEHNR and CDR2 is FQNEAQ in the germline V gene (reference sequence). CDR3 bases: TGTGCCAGCAGCTTAGACCTTGGCCCAGAGACCCAGTACTTC. The encoded protein is CASSLDLGPETQYF.

The genes are TRBV5-4 and TRBJ2-3; a possible D gene is TRBD1 (7 bases). With 4 bases removed from V and 4 bases from J, the gap between germline ends came to 19 bases. Germline CDR1 SGHNT, CDR2 YYREEE (reference sequence). The CDR3 sequence is 16 residues long. CDR3 nucleotides: TGTGCCAGCAGCGCCCAGAGGACAGGAGGGGCAGATACGCAGTATTTT. Protein: CASSAQRTGGADTQYF.

The genes are TRBV5-1 and TRBJ2-7; D possibly matches TRBD1 or TRBD2 (5 bases each). The CDR3 totals 12 residues. The germline V and J ends were trimmed by 4 bases and 3 bases, with 8 bases remaining between them. Germline assignment: CDR1 SGHRS and CDR2 YFSETQ. CDR3: CASSEGFYEQYF. The DNA for the CDR3 is TGCGCCAGCAGCGAGGGGTTCTACGAGCAGTACTTC. The complete variable domain, with remaining parts taken from reference TRBV5-1 and TRBJ2-7, reads KAGVTQTPRYLIKTRGQQVTLSCSPISGHRSVSWYQQTPGQGLQFLFEYFSETQRNKGNFPGRFSGRQFSNSRSEMNVSTLELGDSALYLCASSEGFYEQYFGPGTRLTVT.

The chain links TRBV19 to TRBJ2-1; no clear D. Germline V gene data show CDR1 as LNHDA and CDR2 as SQIVND (reference sequence). The CDR3 length is 16 residues. The V and J ends lost 3 bases and 4 bases respectively, with 16 bases between them. The CDR3 coding sequence is TGTGCCAGTAGTATCACCCCCTACAACCTATACAATGAGCAGTTCTTC. Translation: CASSITPYNLYNEQFF.

The gene calls are TRBV5-1 and TRBJ2-7; 8 nucleotides line up with TRBD1. The length of the CDR3 is 14 residues. Germline V CDR1 and CDR2: SGHRS, YFSETQ. Trimming took 3 bases from V and 5 from J; bases not matched to a gene: 7. The CDR3 bases are TGCGCCAGCAGCTGGGGACAGGAGAACGACGAGCAGTACTTC. Encoded protein: CASSWGQENDEQYF.

This clone was observed a single time. The chain recombines TRBV6-5 with TRBJ1-5; TRBD1 matches at 10 bases. V gave up 2 bases and J gave up 8 bases; unmatched junction bases: 3. Per the germline V gene, CDR1 is MNHEY and CDR2 is SVGAGI. CDR3 size: 14 residues. CDR3 loop: CASSYGQGGEPQHF. In DNA, the CDR3 is TGTGCCAGCAGTTACGGACAGGGGGGAGAGCCCCAGCATTTT.

This clone has only a few counts. This rearrangement joins TRBV18 to TRBJ1-1; D remains unclear. V was shortened by 0 bases and J by 4 bases, with 9 bases between the two germline ends. The length of the CDR3 is 14 residues. Germline assignment: CDR1 KGHSH and CDR2 LQKENI. The CDR3 loop reads CASSPPASSTEAFF. The CDR3 DNA sequence: TGTGCCAGCTCACCACCGGCGTCCAGCACTGAAGCTTTCTTT.

The chain has TRBV7-9 and TRBJ2-6; TRBD1 might be the D (6 bases). V was shortened by 6 bases and J by 0 bases, with 9 bases between the two germline ends. The V gene's germline CDR1 is SEHNR and CDR2 FQNEAQ (reference sequence). The CDR3 consists of 15 residues. The CDR3 bases are TGTGCCAGCAGGTACAGGGTCTCTGGGGCCAACGTCCTGACTTTC. Amino acid sequence: CASRYRVSGANVLTF.

J is TRBJ2-7 and V is TRBV7-2; 7 nucleotides align to TRBD2. CDR1 is SGHTA and CDR2 is FQGNSA in the germline V gene. The V and J ends lost 6 bases and 0 bases, in that order; junction bases with no gene match: 8. The CDR3 has 15 amino acids. For the CDR3, the DNA is TGTGCCAGCAGAAAATCTAGCGGCAGCTCCTACGAGCAGTACTTC. Protein: CASRKSSGSSYEQYF. Using reference TRBV7-2 and TRBJ2-7 for the parts outside the CDR3, the full variable domain is GAGVSQSPSNKVTEKGKDVELRCDPISGHTALYWYRQSLGQGLEFLIYFQGNSAPDKSGLPSDRFSAERTGGSVSTLTIQRTQQEDSAVYLCASRKSSGSSYEQYFGPGTRLTVT.

This clone counts as medium-sized. Written as DNA, the CDR3 is TGTGCCAGCAGTTTATCGGCAGGGGGCGCAATGACTGGGGCCAACGTCCTGACTTTC. Residues: CASSLSAGGAMTGANVLTF. The chain has TRBV27 and TRBJ2-6; 8 nucleotides agree with TRBD1. The length of the CDR3 is 19 residues. Germline V gives CDR1 MNHEY, CDR2 SMNVEV (reference sequence). Trimming took 0 bases from V and 2 from J; bases not matched to a gene: 9.

The V and J genes are TRBV7-2 and TRBJ1-2; D ambiguous. V was pared by 2 bases and J by 2 bases, with 6 bases between. Germline values: CDR1 SGHTA, CDR2 FQGNSA. The CDR3 is 13 residues long. The CDR3 here is CASSLRQNYGYTF. In DNA, the CDR3 is TGTGCCAGCAGCTTAAGGCAGAACTATGGCTACACCTTC.

The rearrangement uses TRBV30 and TRBJ2-1; 9 bases fit TRBD2. J gave up 3 bases and V 0 bases, and 3 bases lay outside the gene matches. There are 15 residues in the CDR3. Germline V gene data show CDR1 as GTSNPN and CDR2 as SVGIG (reference sequence). The DNA for the CDR3 is TGTGCCTGGAGTGTTCTAGCGGGGTTCTACAATGAGCAGTTCTTC. Its translation is CAWSVLAGFYNEQFF.

The genes are TRBV9 and TRBJ2-7; no clear D. Between the trimmed V and J ends, which lost 0 bases and 2 bases, there was a span of 9 bases. The CDR3 has 14 amino acids. The germline CDR1 and CDR2 sequences are SGDLS and YYNGEE. CDR3 DNA: TGTGCCAGCAGCGTAGGCGGCTCGCCCTACGAGCAGTACTTC. Amino acid sequence: CASSVGGSPYEQYF.

The gene calls are TRBV2 and TRBJ2-7; 7 bases line up with TRBD2. The CDR3 covers 16 residues. V shed 3 bases and J 0 bases; nucleotides not matched to a gene: 8. CDR1 is SNHLY and CDR2 is FYNNEI in the germline V gene. The CDR3 here is CASSDSRDYSSYEQYF. The CDR3 bases are TGTGCCAGCAGTGATTCCCGGGACTATTCCTCCTACGAGCAGTACTTC.

This sequence joins TRBV9 and TRBJ1-2; D is undetermined. Germline lookup yields CDR1 SGDLS and CDR2 YYNGEE. V shed 4 bases and J shed 2 bases, with 9 bases lying between them. This CDR3 contains 13 residues. The DNA for the CDR3 is TGTGCCAGCAGCTTAGGGCAGAACTATGGCTACACCTTC. This codes for CASSLGQNYGYTF.

The chain couples TRBV11-2 to TRBJ1-4; no definite D call. Germline assignment: CDR1 SGHAT and CDR2 FQNNGV. The CDR3 contains 14 residues. Trimming took off 5 bases at V and 4 bases at J, with 11 bases between the two ends. CDR3 amino acids: CASSPGEFNEKLFF. The CDR3 DNA reads TGTGCCAGCAGCCCCGGGGAGTTTAATGAAAAACTGTTTTTT.

V usage is TRBV6-1 and J usage is TRBJ2-7; D might be TRBD1 or TRBD2, each matching 7 bases. The CDR3 length is 14 residues. Deletions cut 7 bases from V and 1 base from J, with 14 bases between. The germline CDR1 and CDR2 sequences are MNHNS and SASEGT. Written as DNA, the CDR3 is TGTGCCAGCACCATCAGGGGGGGGTCCTACGAGCAGTACTTC. Protein: CASTIRGGSYEQYF.

This clone was observed a handful of times. The J gene is TRBJ2-1, the V gene TRBV4-3; the D gene is possibly TRBD2 (6 bases). Germline CDR1 LGHNA, CDR2 YSLEER. V gave up 3 bases and J gave up 5 bases, with 14 bases separating them. CDR3 size: 15 residues. CDR3 residues: CASSQDPGLHNEQFF. CDR3 bases: TGCGCCAGCAGCCAGGATCCGGGACTCCACAATGAGCAGTTCTTC.

J is TRBJ2-3 and V is TRBV18; D remains ambiguous. The CDR3 length is 13 residues. Trimming removed 6 bases at V and 0 bases at J, with 7 bases between. Germline V gene data show CDR1 as KGHSH and CDR2 as LQKENI. The CDR3: CASSLTSTDTQYF. CDR3 bases: TGTGCCAGCTCTCTCACTAGCACAGATACGCAGTATTTT.

The chain employs TRBV7-6 and TRBJ2-3; perhaps TRBD2 as D (5 bases). The CDR3 consists of 16 residues. Germline-derived CDR1 and CDR2 are SGHVS and FNYEAQ. The germline V and J ends were trimmed by 0 bases and 1 base, with 11 bases remaining between them. CDR3 DNA: TGTGCCAGCAGCTTAGCGGTACGGGGAGGCACAGATACGCAGTATTTT. It codes for CASSLAVRGGTDTQYF.

V gene TRBV28 combines with J gene TRBJ1-1; 8 positions agree with TRBD1. The length of the CDR3 is 18 residues. V lost 5 bases and J lost 4; bases outside the gene matches: 18. Germline lookup yields CDR1 MDHEN and CDR2 SYDVKM. CDR3 in DNA: TGTGCCAGCAGTCCGCGGGACAGGCAGTTTCCAAGTGGCACTGAAGCTTTCTTT. Its translation: CASSPRDRQFPSGTEAFF.

This clone was detected a few times. The chain couples TRBV11-2 to TRBJ2-7; 7 bases align to TRBD1. V was pared by 4 bases and J by 3 bases, with 9 bases of the junction left unmatched. The germline CDR1 and CDR2 sequences are SGHAT and FQNNGV. The CDR3 is made up of 15 amino acids. CDR3 in amino acids: CASSSHRDSIYEQYF. The DNA for the CDR3 is TGTGCCAGCAGCTCCCACCGGGACAGTATCTACGAGCAGTACTTC.

The rearrangement links TRBV6-5 to TRBJ2-7; TRBD1 matches 7 bases. The germline V gene encodes CDR1 MNHEY and CDR2 SVGAGI. The CDR3 is 15 amino acids. V lost 5 bases, J lost 2 bases, and 9 bases stayed unmatched. The CDR3 spells CASSKLQGLAYEQYF. The CDR3 DNA reads TGTGCCAGCAGTAAACTACAGGGGCTCGCCTACGAGCAGTACTTC.

The rearrangement links TRBV15 to TRBJ2-5; maybe TRBD1 (6 bases). Germline V lookup: CDR1 LNHNV, CDR2 YYDKDF (reference sequence). The CDR3 sequence is 14 residues long. The V and J ends lost 5 bases and 5 bases respectively, with 15 bases between them. CDR3 loop: CATSPQTGRETQYF. CDR3 sequence (DNA): TGTGCCACCAGCCCACAAACAGGGCGGGAGACCCAGTACTTC.